This T cell receptor beta chain originates from a study of OX40 agonist ivuxolimab in advanced cancers. Study-level background: Each patient was given ivuxolimab into a vein every 2 weeks, at 0.01 to 10 mg/kg.

Cycle 7 day 1, cycle 4 day 1, and baseline were the timepoints at which blood was sampled. The length of the CDR3 is 12 residues. Between the trimmed V and J ends, which lost 7 bases and 4 bases, there was a span of 10 bases. From germline, CDR1 is SNHLY and CDR2 FYNNEI. Assay used: immunoSEQ multiplex PCR; TCRdb lists only in-frame clones, some missing. The sample records about 42,000 clones, about 88% being singletons. A word on this clone: Antigen specificity is unknown.

Study-wide findings and caveats: At 0.1 to 3.0 mg/kg and by week 6, CD4+ and CD8+ T cells in the blood had expanded clonally. Some patients who did not respond also had low normalized T-cell clonal expansion.

This TCR was recovered from an adult with an advanced solid tumor such as melanoma, head and neck, liver or kidney cancer. This sample comprised CD4+ or CD8+ T cells sorted from blood, obtained in a trial of the OX40 agonist ivuxolimab. The chain carries TRBV2 and TRBJ1-1; D gene uncertain. CDR3 sequence reads: CASKEGGTEAFF. The CDR3 DNA reads TGTGCCAGCAAGGAGGGTGGCACTGAAGCTTTCTTT.